Each of the 12 T cell receptor beta chains below was sequenced from the same sample in a study of blood T cell repertoires in COVID-19. Using immunoSEQ multiplex PCR, the repertoire was profiled, and TCRdb retains in-frame clones only, with some absent. The sample holds roughly 80,000 clones, 60% to 80% seen once. What was sequenced was peripheral blood. These receptors were obtained from a man in his 70s with active or convalescent COVID-19.

The chain uses TRBV19 and TRBJ2-6; 7 nucleotides line up with TRBD1. V lost 7 bases, J lost 5 bases, and 8 bases stayed unmatched. The V gene's germline CDR1 is LNHDA and CDR2 SQIVND (reference sequence). This CDR3 is 15 amino acids long. The CDR3 spells CASTPDRVRANVLTF. The CDR3 DNA reads as TGTGCCAGTACCCCAGACAGGGTTAGGGCCAACGTCCTGACTTTC.

This chain uses TRBV5-1 with TRBJ2-1; D is possibly TRBD2 (5 bases). This CDR3 spans 15 amino acids. The ends were cut back, 5 bases at V and 1 base at J, with 13 bases in the middle. Germline CDR1 reads SGHRS; CDR2 reads YFSETQ. In DNA, the CDR3 is TGCGCCAGCAGTGAAGAGGGCGGTTCCTACAATGAGCAGTTCTTC. This encodes CASSEEGGSYNEQFF.

This clone was seen only a few times. The chain carries TRBV6-5 and TRBJ1-1; 7 positions match TRBD1. The CDR3 consists of 14 residues. Trimming at V came to 5 bases and at J to 4 bases, leaving 7 bases not matched to a gene. Germline CDR1 MNHEY, CDR2 SVGAGI. CDR3 loop: CASSRPDRRTEAFF. CDR3 sequence (DNA): TGTGCCAGCAGTAGACCGGACAGGCGCACTGAAGCTTTCTTT.

The chain links TRBV2 to TRBJ1-5, with TRBD1 identical over 8 bases. The germline gives CDR1 SNHLY, CDR2 FYNNEI. The CDR3 consists of 15 residues. Trimming at V came to 5 bases and at J to 2 bases, leaving 5 bases not matched to a gene. The CDR3 DNA sequence: TGTGCCAGCAGTAAAGACAGGGGTGGCAATCAGCCCCAGCATTTT. Amino acid sequence: CASSKDRGGNQPQHF.

The count of this clone is one. V usage is TRBV4-1 and J usage is TRBJ1-6, with TRBD1 matching 7 bases. The CDR3 covers 14 residues. Trimming removed 4 bases from V and 9 bases from J; junction bases left unmatched: 6. Germline lookup yields CDR1 MGHRA and CDR2 YSYEKL. The CDR3 nucleotides read TGCGCCAGCAGCCGGACAGGTTCCCCTTCACCCCTCCACTTT. This sequence encodes CASSRTGSPSPLHF.

The rearrangement links TRBV30 to TRBJ1-4, with unresolved D. CDR1 GTSNPN and CDR2 SVGIG come from the germline V gene (reference sequence). V was cut by 3 bases and J by 7 bases, with 9 bases left in between. The CDR3 contains 12 residues. The CDR3 loop reads CAWSNTAEKLFF. The CDR3 DNA follows: TGTGCCTGGAGCAACACAGCTGAAAAACTGTTTTTT.

The chain uses TRBV28 and TRBJ1-6, with a tentative D call TRBD1 (6 bases). The CDR3 covers 15 residues. Between the trimmed V and J ends, which lost 8 bases and 2 bases, there was a span of 13 bases. Germline V gene sequence: CDR1 MDHEN, CDR2 SYDVKM. The CDR3, as DNA: TGTGCCAGCTGGCCCGCAGGGGCCTATAATTCACCCCTCCACTTT. Its protein is CASWPAGAYNSPLHF. Complete variable domain (other parts from reference TRBV28 and TRBJ1-6): DVKVTQSSRYLVKRTGEKVFLECVQDMDHENMFWYRQDPGLGLRLIYFSYDVKMKEKGDIPEGYSVSREKKERFSLILESASTNQTSMYLCASWPAGAYNSPLHFGNGTRLTVT.

This clone was observed a single time. The genes are TRBV6-5 and TRBJ1-1; 8 bases line up with TRBD1. The V gene's germline CDR1 is MNHEY and CDR2 SVGAGI. CDR3 length: 14 residues. V was pared by 4 bases and J by 8 bases, with 9 bases of the junction left unmatched. The CDR3 spells CASSSGGQGLEAFF. DNA for the CDR3: TGTGCCAGCAGTTCAGGAGGACAGGGTCTCGAAGCTTTCTTT.

The chain joins TRBV7-2 to TRBJ1-3, with 7 positions matching TRBD1. V was pared by 0 bases and J by 2 bases, with 4 bases of the junction left unmatched. This CDR3 has 16 residues. Looked up from germline, CDR1 is SGHTA and CDR2 is FQGNSA. This chain's CDR3 is CASSLAATGTGNTIYF. Here the CDR3 DNA reads TGTGCCAGCAGCTTAGCGGCGACAGGGACTGGAAACACCATATATTTT.

CDR3 loop: CASSALTGSNEKLFF. The CDR3 DNA reads TGCGCCAGCAGCGCCCTGACAGGGAGTAATGAAAAACTGTTTTTT. The gene calls are TRBV5-1 and TRBJ1-4; the match to TRBD1 covers 7 bases. The V and J ends lost 4 bases and 4 bases, in that order; junction bases with no gene match: 7. Germline V gene lookup returns CDR1 SGHRS and CDR2 YFSETQ. The CDR3 extends over 15 amino acids.

This clone was seen just once. This chain uses TRBV28 with TRBJ2-7; D gene ambiguous. CDR1 is MDHEN and CDR2 is SYDVKM in the germline V gene. The length of the CDR3 is 15 residues. Deletions cut 3 bases from V and 5 bases from J, with 17 bases between. CDR3: CASSLSSQTSHEQYF. CDR3 nucleotide sequence: TGTGCCAGCAGTTTGTCTTCGCAGACATCTCACGAGCAGTACTTC.

The V and J genes are TRBV10-1 and TRBJ2-1, with 12 bases that match TRBD1. V was pared by 2 bases and J by 8 bases, with 10 bases of the junction left unmatched. The CDR3 is made up of 17 amino acids. Germline CDR1 is WNHNN and CDR2 is SYGVQD (reference sequence). The CDR3 spells CASSERVTGTGGDEQFF. The CDR3 DNA reads TGCGCCAGCAGTGAGCGGGTGACCGGGACAGGGGGCGATGAGCAGTTCTTC.